This TCR beta chain was recorded in a study of regulatory T cells in long-lasting Graves disease. Arm-PCR of CDR3 regions and iRepertoire HTBI primers were the basis on which TCR beta libraries were built. TCRdb itself ran the multiplex PCR reads through MiXCR, one entry per CDR3 protein. Altogether about 400,000 distinct CDR3 sequences are present, approximately 15% being singletons, with the ten largest covering over 7%. The time point was: newly diagnosed GD, antithyroid drugs for less than 3 months. PBMC RNA served as the TCR library source. This clonotype showed up many times. A further study also used this sample, focusing on T cells in Graves' hyperthyroidism and ophthalmopathy.

This material consisted of peripheral blood mononuclear cells (PBMCs), taken at new diagnosis, from a patient treated with antithyroid drugs. The TCR was taken from a woman between 40 and 55 years old with Graves disease.

The CDR3 DNA is TGTGCCAGCAGCCTCGGTTCCGACAGGGGGCGTTATGGCTACACCTTC. Its protein product is CASSLGSDRGRYGYTF. The gene calls are TRBV2 and TRBJ1-2, with 10 bases that match TRBD1. This CDR3 comprises 16 residues. V shed 6 bases, J shed 5 bases, and the junction held 12 bases outside the gene matches. CDR1 and CDR2 from the germline V gene are SNHLY and FYNNEI.